This is a list of T cell receptor beta chains from one sample in a study of PD-L1 blockade in urothelial cancer. Using immunoSEQ multiplex PCR, the repertoire was profiled, and TCRdb retains in-frame clones only, with some absent. Here the sample spans 35,000 to 50,000 clones, 80% being singletons. The sequencing used PBMCs, collected around atezolizumab (anti-PD-L1) treatment. Every receptor here comes from a man aged 55 to 70 with urothelial cancer. Each CDR3 is given with its conserved first and last residue. Fields, in order: clone size, V gene, J gene, D gene, CDR3 protein, CDR3 DNA. The D gene is left open where the match is weak. Clone size is not always given. Where it is, it says once, few, many or a class for expanded clones.

NA	TRBV20-1	TRBJ1-1	NA	CSAGEATEAFF	TGCAGTGCGGGGGAGGCCACTGAAGCTTTCTTT
NA	TRBV7-8	TRBJ2-5	NA	CASSSSFETQYF	TGTGCCAGCAGCTCCTCCTTCGAGACCCAGTACTTC
NA	TRBV11-2	TRBJ1-4	NA	CASSLDRSRGVNEKLFF	TGTGCCAGCAGCTTAGATCGCTCCAGGGGCGTTAATGAAAAACTGTTTTTT
NA	TRBV25-1	TRBJ2-1	TRBD1	CASSQIPQGSEQFF	TGTGCCAGCAGTCAAATACCACAGGGGTCTGAGCAGTTCTTC
NA	TRBV14	TRBJ2-1	NA	CASSPNTGVSYNEQFF	TGTGCCAGCAGCCCAAACACGGGGGTCTCCTACAATGAGCAGTTCTTC
NA	TRBV14	TRBJ1-5	TRBD1	CASSQKEDRDCDQPQHF	TGTGCCAGCAGCCAGAAAGAGGACAGGGATTGCGATCAGCCCCAGCATTTT
NA	TRBV28	TRBJ2-7	TRBD2	CASSSGTSGDEQYF	TGTGCCAGCAGTTCCGGGACTAGCGGGGACGAGCAGTACTTC
NA	TRBV7-9	TRBJ2-5	NA	CASSPPGTREETQYF	TGTGCCAGCAGCCCACCTGGGACTCGAGAAGAGACCCAGTACTTC
NA	TRBV7-6	TRBJ2-1	TRBD1	CASSQRGGGFTSYNEQFF	TGTGCCAGCAGCCAGAGAGGGGGCGGGTTCACCTCCTACAATGAGCAGTTCTTC
NA	TRBV2	TRBJ1-4	NA	CASTGVGEKLFF	TGTGCCAGCACCGGGGTGGGGGAAAAACTGTTTTTT
NA	TRBV28	TRBJ2-4	NA	CASGYSLAKNIQYF	TGTGCCAGCGGGTACAGTCTAGCCAAAAACATTCAGTACTTC
NA	TRBV6-1	TRBJ1-4	NA	CASRSDSLNEKLFF	TGTGCCAGCAGATCGGACAGTTTAAATGAAAAACTGTTTTTT
once	TRBV19	TRBJ1-3	TRBD1	CASSPLRDRAGNTIYF	TGTGCCAGTAGTCCGCTCCGGGACAGGGCTGGAAACACCATATATTTT
NA	TRBV14	TRBJ2-4	NA	CASSQGSAGDIQYF	TGTGCCAGCAGCCAAGGCTCGGCCGGGGACATTCAGTACTTC
NA	TRBV5-4	TRBJ2-2	NA	CASSLAELANTGELFF	TGTGCCAGCAGCTTGGCGGAGCTCGCGAACACCGGGGAGCTGTTTTTT